These 7 T cell receptor beta chains were sequenced from one sample in a study of blood T cell repertoires in COVID-19. Repertoires were generated with immunoSEQ multiplex PCR, while TCRdb's copy carries only in-frame clones and drops some. The repertoire has roughly 68,000 clones, roughly 80% of them found once; the top ten carry around a sixth. Sequencing used peripheral blood. The receptors were gathered from a woman of 80 years or more with acute or convalescent COVID-19.

This chain connects TRBV7-8 to TRBJ2-2, with no clear D. The germline V and J ends were trimmed by 6 bases and 1 base, with 12 bases remaining between them. The CDR3 length is 15 residues. Germline CDR1 is SGHVS and CDR2 is FQNEAQ. The DNA of the CDR3 is TGTGCCAGCAGTATCCTAGGCTTGAACACCGGGGAGCTGTTTTTT. This sequence encodes CASSILGLNTGELFF. Together with reference TRBV7-8 and TRBJ2-2, the CDR3 gives the full variable domain: GAGVSQSPRYKVAKRGQDVALRCDPISGHVSLFWYQQALGQGPEFLTYFQNEAQLDKSGLPSDRFFAERPEGSVSTLKIQRTQQEDSAVYLCASSILGLNTGELFFGEGSRLTVL.

The chain is built from TRBV5-1 and TRBJ1-4; D perhaps matches TRBD1 (6 bases). The CDR3 consists of 14 residues. V lost 3 bases to trimming and J lost 3 bases, with 9 bases between them. Germline V lookup: CDR1 SGHRS, CDR2 YFSETQ. The CDR3 sequence: CASSSWTANEKLFF. CDR3 sequence (DNA): TGCGCCAGCAGCTCCTGGACAGCTAATGAAAAACTGTTTTTT.

As concerns this clone: The junction does not match germline at one end; this may be a read error. This rearrangement joins TRBV7-7 to TRBJ2-1; weak D call: TRBD1 (7 bases). This CDR3 is built from 14 residues. The germline CDR1 and CDR2 sequences are SSHAT and FNYEAQ (reference sequence). The CDR3 coding sequence is TGTGCTAGCAGCTTAAACAGGGGAGGAGATGAGCAGTTCTTC. Its translation: CASSLNRGGDEQFF.

The J gene is TRBJ1-2, the V gene TRBV6-5; D gene ambiguous. CDR3 length: 12 residues. Germline-derived CDR1 and CDR2 are MNHEY and SVGAGI. Between the trimmed V and J ends, which lost 2 bases and 8 bases, there was a span of 9 bases. This CDR3 is CASSYAAGGYTF. The CDR3 nucleotides are TGTGCCAGCAGTTACGCGGCGGGGGGCTACACCTTC.

This clone was observed a handful of times. The chain has TRBV19 and TRBJ2-7; 8 bases align to TRBD1. The CDR3 sequence is 16 residues long. Trimming at V came to 5 bases and at J to 6 bases, leaving 15 bases not matched to a gene. Germline CDR1 is LNHDA and CDR2 is SQIVND (reference sequence). CDR3 DNA: TGTGCCAGTAGTTCCTACAGGACAGGGAAGATAAGCGAGCAGTACTTC. This gives the protein CASSSYRTGKISEQYF. The full variable domain, in which reference TRBV19 and TRBJ2-7 provide the parts outside the CDR3, is DGGITQSPKYLFRKEGQNVTLSCEQNLNHDAMYWYRQDPGQGLRLIYYSQIVNDFQKGDIAEGYSVSREKKESFPLTVTSAQKNPTAFYLCASSSYRTGKISEQYFGPGTRLTVT.

The table lists this clone with many counts. V usage is TRBV29-1 and J usage is TRBJ1-2; no clear D. V lost 2 bases, J lost 4 bases, and 11 bases lay in between. This CDR3 has 13 amino acids. Germline values: CDR1 SQVTM, CDR2 ANQGSEA. The CDR3 region is CSVESGQSYGYTF. CDR3 nucleotide sequence: TGCAGCGTTGAAAGTGGTCAGTCCTATGGCTACACCTTC.

The chain employs TRBV29-1 and TRBJ2-7; 13 bases are shared with TRBD2. Trimming removed 7 bases from V and 6 bases from J; junction bases left unmatched: 3. Germline CDR1 is SQVTM and CDR2 is ANQGSEA. This CDR3 region has 12 residues. The DNA of the CDR3 is TGCAGCGGGACTAGCGGGAGTCGCGAGCAGTACTTC. It codes for CSGTSGSREQYF.